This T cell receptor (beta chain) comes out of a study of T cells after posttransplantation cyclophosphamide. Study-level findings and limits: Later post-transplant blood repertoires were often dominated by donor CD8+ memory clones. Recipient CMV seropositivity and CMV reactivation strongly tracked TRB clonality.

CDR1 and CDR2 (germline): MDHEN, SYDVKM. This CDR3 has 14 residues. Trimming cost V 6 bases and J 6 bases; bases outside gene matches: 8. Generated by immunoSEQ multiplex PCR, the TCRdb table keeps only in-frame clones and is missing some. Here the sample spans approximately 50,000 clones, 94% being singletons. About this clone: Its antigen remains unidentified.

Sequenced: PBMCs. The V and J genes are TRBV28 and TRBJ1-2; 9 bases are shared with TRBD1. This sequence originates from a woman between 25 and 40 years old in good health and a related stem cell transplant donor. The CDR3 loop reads CASRQQGAIDGYTF. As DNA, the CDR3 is TGTGCCAGCAGACAACAGGGGGCAATCGATGGCTACACCTTC.